This T cell receptor beta chain was found in a study of blood T cells in healthy people across ages. Germline assignment: CDR1 SGHRS and CDR2 YFSETQ. The CDR3 has 15 amino acids. The V gene lost 1 base and the J gene lost 2 bases, with 13 bases spanning the gap. With a J-beta primer mix and a sample-barcoded 5' primer, a second PCR ran about 7 to 12 cycles. TCRdb passed the 5' RACE reads through MiXCR, listing each CDR3 protein once. The sample shows over a million distinct CDR3 sequences, 35% to 55% of them seen only once. The chain uses TRBV5-1 and TRBJ2-7; weak D call: TRBD1 (5 bases). The TCR originated in a woman aged 60-70 years in good health. Sequencing was carried out using blood. This chain's CDR3 is CASSLNQGSTYEQYF. The CDR3 region has the DNA TGCGCCAGCAGCTTGAATCAGGGATCTACCTACGAGCAGTACTTC.